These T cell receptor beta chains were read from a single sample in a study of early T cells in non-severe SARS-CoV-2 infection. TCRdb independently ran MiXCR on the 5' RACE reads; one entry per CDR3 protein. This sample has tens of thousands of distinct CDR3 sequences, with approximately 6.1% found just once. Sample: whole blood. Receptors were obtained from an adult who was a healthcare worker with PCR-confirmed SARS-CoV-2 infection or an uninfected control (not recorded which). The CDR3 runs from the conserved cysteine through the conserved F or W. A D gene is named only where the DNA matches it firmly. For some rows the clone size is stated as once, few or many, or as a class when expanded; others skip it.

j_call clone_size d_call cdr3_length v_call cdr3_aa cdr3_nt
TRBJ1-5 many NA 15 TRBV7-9 CASSLGTVNNQPQHF TGTGCCAGCAGCTTAGGGACAGTGAACAATCAGCCCCAGCATTTT
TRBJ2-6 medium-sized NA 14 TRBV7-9 CAGYSLGGANVLTF TGTGCCGGTTACTCCCTGGGGGGGGCCAACGTCCTGACTTTC
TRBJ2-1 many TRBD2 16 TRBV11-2 CASTYDAGLLYNEQFF TGTGCCAGCACCTATGACGCGGGACTACTCTACAATGAGCAGTTCTTC
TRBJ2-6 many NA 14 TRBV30 CAWSLASGANVLTF TGTGCCTGGAGTTTAGCCTCTGGGGCCAACGTCCTGACTTTC
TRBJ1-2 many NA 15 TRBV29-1 CSVGGMGRGGYGYTF TGCAGCGTTGGCGGGATGGGGAGGGGAGGCTATGGCTACACCTTC
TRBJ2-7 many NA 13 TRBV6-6 CATRSGSSYEQYF TGTGCCACTAGGTCGGGCAGTTCCTACGAGCAGTACTTC
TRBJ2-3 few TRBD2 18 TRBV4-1 CASSQRGSGRGNSDTQYF TGCGCCAGCAGCCAAAGAGGGAGCGGGAGGGGTAACTCCGATACGCAGTATTTT
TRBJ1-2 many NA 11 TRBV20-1 CSAEQDWGYTF TGCAGTGCCGAGCAAGATTGGGGCTACACCTTC
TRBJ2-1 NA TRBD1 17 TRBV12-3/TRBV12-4 CASRGDRDHSSYNEQFF TGTGCCAGCAGGGGGGACAGAGATCATAGCTCCTACAATGAGCAGTTCTTC
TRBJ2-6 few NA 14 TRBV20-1 CSASPDSGANVLTF TGCAGTGCCAGCCCGGACTCTGGGGCCAACGTCCTGACTTTC
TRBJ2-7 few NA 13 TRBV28 CASSPDSPYEQYF TGTGCCAGCAGTCCAGACAGCCCCTACGAGCAGTACTTC
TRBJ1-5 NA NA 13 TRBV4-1 CASSQLGDQPQHF TGCGCCAGCAGCCAGTTAGGGGATCAGCCCCAGCATTTT
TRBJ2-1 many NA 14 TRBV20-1 CSAREVATANEQFF TGCAGTGCTAGAGAGGTCGCCACCGCCAATGAGCAGTTCTTC
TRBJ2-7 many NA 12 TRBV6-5 CSPGHHSYEQYF TGCTCACCGGGACACCACTCCTACGAGCAGTACTTC
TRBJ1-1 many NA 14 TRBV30 CAWSQLWANTEAFF TGTGCCTGGAGTCAACTGTGGGCGAACACTGAAGCTTTCTTT
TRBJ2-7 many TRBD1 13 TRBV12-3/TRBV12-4 CASRGTGVPEQYF TGTGCCAGCAGGGGGACAGGGGTCCCCGAGCAGTACTTC
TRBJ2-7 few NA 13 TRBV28 CASREGRAYEQYF TGTGCCAGCAGGGAGGGTAGGGCCTACGAGCAGTACTTC
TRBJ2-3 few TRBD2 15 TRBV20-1 CSASPTSGSRDTQYF TGCAGTGCTAGTCCGACTAGCGGGTCCAGGGATACGCAGTATTTT
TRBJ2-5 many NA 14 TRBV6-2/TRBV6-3 CASEGQPTQETQYF TGTGCCAGCGAAGGACAGCCTACACAAGAGACCCAGTACTTC
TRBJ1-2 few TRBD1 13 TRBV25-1 CASRQQGAQGYTF TGTGCCAGCAGACAACAGGGGGCGCAAGGCTACACCTTC
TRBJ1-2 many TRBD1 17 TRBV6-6 CASSYSIPDRSSRGYTF TGTGCCAGCAGTTACTCGATCCCGGACAGGTCCTCGAGAGGCTACACCTTC
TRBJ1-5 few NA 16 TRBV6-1 CASSVRTAPSNQPQHF TGTGCCAGCAGTGTCCGGACGGCCCCCAGCAATCAGCCCCAGCATTTT
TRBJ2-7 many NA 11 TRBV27 CASSTGVEQYF TGTGCCAGCAGCACCGGGGTCGAGCAGTACTTC
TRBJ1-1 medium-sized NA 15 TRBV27 CASSLFGPAPTEAFF TGTGCCAGCAGTTTATTTGGCCCGGCGCCCACTGAAGCTTTCTTT